This T cell receptor (beta chain) was captured in a study of T cell clonotyping in hematopoietic cell transplantation. This clone has a single count. Looked up from germline, CDR1 is SNHLY and CDR2 is FYNNEI. V shed 8 bases and J shed 0 bases, with 14 bases lying between them. The CDR3 totals 14 residues. Profiled with immunoSEQ multiplex PCR; TCRdb holds only in-frame clones, not every one. The repertoire includes more than 7,500 clones, almost 80% of them detected once, and around 50% sits in the top ten. The sequence came from a female patient aged 45 to 65 who had an allogeneic stem cell transplant from a related donor, so the T cells may come from the graft donor. Some clones in this sample may be carry-over from other donors' samples. This chain links TRBV2 with TRBJ2-7; no clear D gene. Sequencing used peripheral blood mononuclear cells, obtained 180 days after allogeneic stem cell transplant. In DNA, the CDR3 is TGTGCCAGCTCAACCTATTTTAGCTCCTACGAGCAGTACTTC. It specifies CASSTYFSSYEQYF.